The 24 T cell receptor beta chains below were found in one sample sequenced in a study of cytomegalovirus exposure and HLA in healthy donors. Primers included in the PCR were 60 Vbeta and 13 Jbeta primers. The data were produced by immunoSEQ multiplex PCR, yet TCRdb's version contains in-frame clones alone and is incomplete. The sample lists some 130,000 clones; over 70% were seen once. Sequencing was carried out using PBMCs. All receptors derive from a woman in her thirties or forties in good health and CMV-seronegative.

The chain has TRBV28 and TRBJ2-2; 14 nucleotides line up with TRBD2. This CDR3 is built from 19 residues. The germline CDR1 and CDR2 sequences are MDHEN and SYDVKM. Losses at the gene ends were 2 bases for V and 0 bases for J; bases not matched to a gene: 5. CDR3 DNA sequence: TGTGCCAGCAGTTTACGAGGGACTAGCGGGGGCTCGAACACCGGGGAGCTGTTTTTT. Its protein product is CASSLRGTSGGSNTGELFF.

The chain joins TRBV10-3 to TRBJ2-2; maybe TRBD1 (5 bases). From germline, CDR1 is ENHRY and CDR2 SYGVKD. The CDR3 sequence is 14 residues long. Trimming took 7 bases from V and 1 from J, leaving 10 bases between them. The CDR3 spells CAINDQGNTGELFF. For the CDR3, the DNA is TGTGCCATCAATGATCAGGGGAACACCGGGGAGCTGTTTTTT.

The CDR3 coding sequence is TGTGCCAGCAGCTGGGCGGGAGCGGGGGTTAATACGCAGTATTTT. As protein: CASSWAGAGVNTQYF. This chain connects TRBV7-8 to TRBJ2-3; 8 bases are a match to TRBD2. Germline CDR1 SGHVS, CDR2 FQNEAQ. The CDR3 is made up of 15 amino acids. After removal of 4 bases from V and 7 bases from J, the junction contained 10 bases not matched to a gene. Full variable domain (missing parts from reference TRBV7-8 and TRBJ2-3): GAGVSQSPRYKVAKRGQDVALRCDPISGHVSLFWYQQALGQGPEFLTYFQNEAQLDKSGLPSDRFFAERPEGSVSTLKIQRTQQEDSAVYLCASSWAGAGVNTQYFGPGTRLTVL.

The chain has TRBV13 and TRBJ2-5, with 9 bases identical to TRBD1. The end of the DNA fits TRBJ2-7 better, so the J call may be wrong. The germline V gene has CDR1 PRHDT and CDR2 FYEKMQ (reference sequence). The CDR3 is made up of 15 amino acids. This CDR3 reads CASSLAGQGFYEQYF. CDR3 bases: TGTGCCAGCAGCTTAGCGGGACAGGGCTTCTACGAGCAGTACTTC.

The rearrangement uses TRBV5-8 and TRBJ2-3, with 13 bases matching TRBD2. CDR1 and CDR2 (germline): SGHTS, YDEGEE. This CDR3 has 17 residues. V trimming: 4 bases; J trimming: 3 bases; junction bases outside the gene matches: 8. The CDR3 DNA follows: TGTGCCAGCAGCATCCCGGGGACTAGCGGGGCGACAGATACGCAGTATTTT. Its translation: CASSIPGTSGATDTQYF.

The genes are TRBV5-1 and TRBJ2-6, with D maybe TRBD1 (6 bases). The CDR3 spans 15 residues. Germline assignment: CDR1 SGHRS and CDR2 YFSETQ. Trimming left V 2 bases short and J 2 bases short, with 8 bases between. CDR3 amino acids: CASSFPGAGANVLTF. The CDR3 nucleotides are TGCGCCAGCAGCTTCCCAGGGGCTGGGGCCAACGTCCTGACTTTC.

This clone was observed a few times. This chain uses TRBV7-6 with TRBJ2-3; perhaps TRBD2 as D (6 bases). The CDR3 is 15 amino acids. V was shortened by 5 bases and J by 1 base, with 13 bases between the two germline ends. Germline V gene data show CDR1 as SGHVS and CDR2 as FNYEAQ. This CDR3 reads CASSPRLEGTDTQYF. The CDR3 nucleotides are TGTGCCAGCAGCCCCAGACTAGAGGGCACAGATACGCAGTATTTT.

The chain couples TRBV14 to TRBJ2-7; a possible D gene is TRBD2 (6 bases). V was clipped by 4 bases and J by 9 bases, with 19 bases between them. CDR1 is SGHDN and CDR2 is FVKESK in the germline V gene. The CDR3 has 14 residues. Here the CDR3 reads CASSRRHLPGGQYF. The CDR3 DNA sequence: TGTGCCAGCAGCCGTCGGCACTTACCCGGGGGGCAGTACTTC.

The rearrangement joins TRBV30 to TRBJ2-7; D not certain. V was clipped by 2 bases and J by 3 bases, with 8 bases between them. The CDR3 is made up of 12 amino acids. Germline lookup yields CDR1 GTSNPN and CDR2 SVGIG (reference sequence). DNA of the CDR3: TGTGCCTGGAGTCTCCTAGACTACGAGCAGTACTTC. Its protein is CAWSLLDYEQYF.

The genes are TRBV28 and TRBJ2-3, with D unresolved. The CDR3 is 12 amino acids. The V end lost 6 bases, the J end lost 5 bases, and 9 bases lay between the germline ends. Germline CDR1 and CDR2: MDHEN and SYDVKM. The CDR3 sequence: CASRAERDTQYF. The CDR3 DNA sequence: TGTGCCAGCAGAGCCGAACGAGATACGCAGTATTTT.

This chain joins TRBV27 and TRBJ1-6, with D unresolved. Germline CDR1 and CDR2: MNHEY and SMNVEV (reference sequence). This CDR3 has 12 amino acids. V was clipped by 6 bases and J by 9 bases, with 9 bases between them. CDR3 sequence reads: CASSQGVSPLHF. DNA of the CDR3: TGTGCCAGCAGCCAAGGAGTTTCACCCCTCCACTTT.

The gene calls are TRBV10-3 and TRBJ2-1, with TRBD1 matching over 12 bases. CDR1 and CDR2 (germline): ENHRY, SYGVKD. CDR3 length equals 14 residues. Losses at the gene ends were 8 bases for V and 7 bases for J; bases not matched to a gene: 6. The CDR3 DNA sequence: TGTGCCATCGAGGGACAGGGGGCATATAATGAGCAGTTCTTC. This encodes CAIEGQGAYNEQFF.

The chain recombines TRBV6-5 with TRBJ2-1; 8 bases are a match to TRBD2. Germline V lookup: CDR1 MNHEY, CDR2 SVGAGI. Losses at the gene ends were 5 bases for V and 1 base for J; bases not matched to a gene: 4. The CDR3 contains 15 residues. CDR3 sequence: CASSPSGSSYNEQFF. CDR3 DNA sequence: TGTGCCAGCAGTCCGAGCGGGAGTTCCTACAATGAGCAGTTCTTC.

This chain uses TRBV5-4 with TRBJ1-2, with 7 nucleotides matching TRBD1. The V gene end was trimmed by 4 bases and the J gene end by 0 bases; junction bases not matched to a gene: 9. The CDR3 is 16 residues long. CDR1 SGHNT and CDR2 YYREEE come from the germline V gene (reference sequence). The CDR3 spells CASSEAGTATNYGYTF. Here the CDR3 DNA reads TGTGCCAGCAGCGAAGCCGGGACAGCAACTAACTATGGCTACACCTTC.

The rearrangement uses TRBV5-4 and TRBJ2-1, with D maybe TRBD2 (5 bases). Looked up from germline, CDR1 is SGHNT and CDR2 is YYREEE (reference sequence). Trimming took 3 bases from V and 8 from J, leaving 12 bases between them. This CDR3 contains 13 residues. The CDR3 sequence: CASSSRPGDEQFF. The CDR3 DNA reads as TGTGCCAGCAGCTCCCGACCCGGGGATGAGCAGTTCTTC.

The V call is TRBV19, the J call TRBJ1-3, with no clear D. The CDR3 loop spans 15 amino acids. Trimming cost V 8 bases and J 0 bases, with 14 bases left between them. The germline V gene has CDR1 LNHDA and CDR2 SQIVND (reference sequence). As DNA, the CDR3 is TGTGCCAGTTCGGAGGGCGGAGGCTCTGGAAACACCATATATTTT. This codes for CASSEGGGSGNTIYF. Drawing the rest from reference TRBV19 and TRBJ1-3, the complete variable domain is DGGITQSPKYLFRKEGQNVTLSCEQNLNHDAMYWYRQDPGQGLRLIYYSQIVNDFQKGDIAEGYSVSREKKESFPLTVTSAQKNPTAFYLCASSEGGGSGNTIYFGEGSWLTVV.

J is TRBJ2-3 and V is TRBV7-9; TRBD2 matches at 7 bases. The CDR3 consists of 15 residues. Germline-derived CDR1 and CDR2 are SEHNR and FQNEAQ (reference sequence). The junction had 6 bases not matched to a gene; V was cut back by 4 bases and J by 2 bases. This chain's CDR3 is CASSYGLDYTDTQYF. The CDR3, as DNA: TGTGCCAGCAGCTACGGACTAGATTACACAGATACGCAGTATTTT.

V and J are TRBV5-1 and TRBJ2-6; the D is unclear. This CDR3 contains 15 residues. Per germline, CDR1 SGHRS and CDR2 YFSETQ. V gave up 1 base and J gave up 0 bases, with 5 bases separating them. DNA of the CDR3: TGCGCCAGCAGCTTGTTGAGCTCTGGGGCCAACGTCCTGACTTTC. This gives the protein CASSLLSSGANVLTF.

The chain has TRBV28 and TRBJ1-6, with 11 bases identical to TRBD1. The CDR3 runs 14 residues. After removal of 7 bases from V and 7 bases from J, the junction contained 3 bases not matched to a gene. Per the germline V gene, CDR1 is MDHEN and CDR2 is SYDVKM. CDR3 protein: CASTRTGGNSPLHF. The CDR3 nucleotides read TGTGCCAGCACCAGGACAGGGGGCAATTCACCCCTCCACTTT. Complete variable domain (other parts from reference TRBV28 and TRBJ1-6): DVKVTQSSRYLVKRTGEKVFLECVQDMDHENMFWYRQDPGLGLRLIYFSYDVKMKEKGDIPEGYSVSREKKERFSLILESASTNQTSMYLCASTRTGGNSPLHFGNGTRLTVT.

This sequence joins TRBV6-1 and TRBJ2-3; tentative D call: TRBD2 (6 bases). CDR1 MNHNS and CDR2 SASEGT come from the germline V gene. The CDR3 has 13 residues. Deletions cut 7 bases from V and 1 base from J, with 9 bases between. CDR3 in DNA: TGTGCCAGCACTGAGCGGGGCACAGATACGCAGTATTTT. This codes for CASTERGTDTQYF.

The chain has TRBV9 and TRBJ2-2; 7 bases align to TRBD2. The CDR3 spans 17 residues. Germline CDR1 is SGDLS and CDR2 is YYNGEE. V gave up 4 bases and J gave up 1 base; unmatched junction bases: 10. The CDR3 reads CASSSPSGLGNTGELFF. CDR3 sequence (DNA): TGTGCCAGCAGCTCCCCTAGCGGACTCGGGAACACCGGGGAGCTGTTTTTT. Combining the CDR3 with reference TRBV9 and TRBJ2-2 gives the whole variable domain DSGVTQTPKHLITATGQRVTLRCSPRSGDLSVYWYQQSLDQGLQFLIQYYNGEERAKGNILERFSAQQFPDLHSELNLSSLELGDSALYFCASSSPSGLGNTGELFFGEGSRLTVL.

V and J are TRBV5-1 and TRBJ1-1, with 11 nucleotides matching TRBD1. Looked up from germline, CDR1 is SGHRS and CDR2 is YFSETQ. This CDR3 contains 17 residues. V shed 4 bases and J 4 bases; nucleotides not matched to a gene: 12. CDR3 nucleotide sequence: TGCGCCAGCAGCCCGGAGGGACAGGGGGTTAGGAGCACTGAAGCTTTCTTT. Encoded protein: CASSPEGQGVRSTEAFF.

The rearrangement links TRBV6-1 to TRBJ1-3; 7 bases align to TRBD1. The ends lost 6 bases at V and 4 bases at J; junction bases unmatched: 6. CDR1 MNHNS and CDR2 SASEGT come from the germline V gene. This CDR3 is 14 amino acids long. In DNA form, the CDR3 reads TGTGCCAGCAGAGACAGGGAATCCGGAAACACCATATATTTT. Protein: CASRDRESGNTIYF.

The chain carries TRBV30 and TRBJ2-1; 11 positions match TRBD2. V trimming: 4 bases; J trimming: 5 bases; junction bases outside the gene matches: 7. Germline CDR1 and CDR2: GTSNPN and SVGIG (reference sequence). The length of the CDR3 is 15 residues. The CDR3, as DNA: TGTGCCTGGACCTCCGGGACTAGCGGAAACAATGAGCAGTTCTTC. Translation: CAWTSGTSGNNEQFF.